Listed below are T cell receptor beta chains from one sample, sequenced in a study of Ad26.COV2.S vaccination and SARS-CoV-2 variants. Using immunoSEQ multiplex PCR, the repertoire was profiled, and TCRdb retains in-frame clones only, with some absent. The sample records some 480,000 clones, 87% being singletons. Sequencing used peripheral blood, obtained in a trial of Ad26.COV2.S vaccine versus placebo. The source is a person between 18 and 65 years old who received the Ad26.COV2.S COVID-19 vaccine or a placebo. CDR3s include the opening cysteine and the closing phenylalanine or tryptophan. Each record gives: J gene, clone size, V gene, D gene, CDR3 DNA, CDR3 protein. D genes are given only for firm matches. For some rows the clone size is stated as once, few or many, or as a class when expanded; others skip it.

TRBJ2-1,NA,TRBV5-1,TRBD2,TGCGCCAGCAGCTTGGGGGCTAGCGGGGCCAATGAGCAGTTCTTC,CASSLGASGANEQFF
TRBJ2-7,once,TRBV6-5,NA,TGTGCCAGCCTAGGACTAAATCCCTACGAGCAGTACTTC,CASLGLNPYEQYF
TRBJ2-1,NA,TRBV27,TRBD2,TGTGCCAGCAGTTTATCGGCCAGCGGGGGTTATATCGGTGAGCAGTTCTTC,CASSLSASGGYIGEQFF
TRBJ2-3,NA,TRBV19,NA,TGTGCCAGTAGTGGGCGGGACAGCTCCACCACAGATACGCAGTATTTT,CASSGRDSSTTDTQYF
TRBJ1-6,NA,TRBV7-9,NA,TGTGCCAGCAGTAATAACCCCCCCAATTCACCCCTCCACTTT,CASSNNPPNSPLHF
TRBJ2-1,once,TRBV10-3,NA,TGTGCCATCAGTGAGTCGTTGGACAGCTCCTACAATGAGCAGTTCTTC,CAISESLDSSYNEQFF
TRBJ2-7,NA,TRBV28,NA,TGTGCCAGCAGCTACCCCCGGCGGCGGCGTTACGAGCAGTACTTC,CASSYPRRRRYEQYF
TRBJ2-3,once,TRBV28,TRBD1,TGTGCCAGTTCGACGGGACAGGCACACACAGATACGCAGTATTTT,CASSTGQAHTDTQYF
TRBJ2-1,NA,TRBV27,NA,TGTGCCAGCCGGCAGTTTGGAGCGATCAATGAGCAGTTCTTC,CASRQFGAINEQFF
TRBJ2-1,NA,TRBV7-9,TRBD2,TGTGCCAGCAGCCCCAGACCGGGGCTAGCGGGAGTCTATGAGCAGTTCTTC,CASSPRPGLAGVYEQFF
TRBJ1-1,few,TRBV7-2,NA,TGTGCCAGCAGCTTGGCTCACCCCCGAACTGAAGCTTTCTTT,CASSLAHPRTEAFF
TRBJ2-5,few,TRBV5-6,TRBD2,TGTGCCAGCAGCTTGGCTAGCGGGACCTTACAAGAGACCCAGTACTTC,CASSLASGTLQETQYF
TRBJ2-5,NA,TRBV27,TRBD2,TGTGCCAGCAGTTTTAGCGGGAGTGGGACCCAGTACTTC,CASSFSGSGTQYF
TRBJ1-2,few,TRBV6-2/TRBV6-3,NA,TGTGCCAGCAGTTACCACGACGGGAACTATGGCTACACCTTC,CASSYHDGNYGYTF
TRBJ1-1,NA,TRBV30,NA,TGTGCCTGGAAACGTGGGGCGGGAGAAGCTTTCTTT,CAWKRGAGEAFF
TRBJ1-2,NA,TRBV19,TRBD1,TGTGCCAGTACTCGCCAGGGGGTTCATGGCTACACCTTC,CASTRQGVHGYTF
TRBJ1-3,NA,TRBV7-6,NA,TGTGCCAGCAGCCTATCCGACGCCTACTCTGGAAACACCATATATTTT,CASSLSDAYSGNTIYF